The 13 T cell receptor beta chains presented below share a single source sample, sequenced in a study of T cell responses to AZD1222 COVID-19 vaccine. Profiling relied on immunoSEQ multiplex PCR, and the TCRdb table lists in-frame clones only, not all of them. The sample has 200,000 to 250,000 clones, less than 95% seen once. The sample in question was peripheral blood, obtained 28 days after the second dose of the MenACWY control vaccine. These receptors all stem from an adult who received the MenACWY meningococcal vaccine as a control.

This sequence joins TRBV28 and TRBJ1-1; no clear D gene. Germline values: CDR1 MDHEN, CDR2 SYDVKM. The V gene lost 6 bases and the J gene lost 7 bases, with 18 bases spanning the gap. The CDR3 spans 14 residues. Here the CDR3 DNA reads TGTGCCAGCAGCTATAACGGGAAAAAGGGTGAAGCTTTCTTT. Protein product: CASSYNGKKGEAFF.

This chain connects TRBV15 to TRBJ1-2; TRBD1 might be the D (6 bases). Germline V gene data show CDR1 as LNHNV and CDR2 as YYDKDF (reference sequence). The length of the CDR3 is 14 residues. V lost 3 bases and J lost 4, with 12 bases in between. CDR3 amino acids: CATSRPDRSYGYTF. The CDR3 nucleotides are TGTGCCACCAGCAGGCCGGACAGATCCTATGGCTACACCTTC.

Of note for this clone: Different DNA sequences within this sample yield the same CDR3. The chain carries TRBV7-9 and TRBJ1-2; a weak D match, TRBD1 (5 bases). Germline CDR1 is SEHNR and CDR2 is FQNEAQ (reference sequence). V gave up 1 base and J gave up 7 bases, with 7 bases separating them. This CDR3 region has 12 residues. CDR3 sequence: CASSLGGAGYTF. CDR3 DNA: TGTGCCAGCAGCTTAGGAGGGGCTGGCTACACCTTC.

V is TRBV6-5 and J is TRBJ2-7; 13 bases are shared with TRBD2. The CDR3 runs to 15 residues. The V and J ends lost 5 bases and 5 bases, in that order; junction bases with no gene match: 6. CDR1 is MNHEY and CDR2 is SVGAGI in the germline V gene. The CDR3 region is CASSPRLAGGDEQYF. The CDR3 coding sequence is TGTGCCAGCAGTCCTCGACTAGCGGGGGGAGACGAGCAGTACTTC.

This clone was detected only once. V and J are TRBV13 and TRBJ1-6, with D tentatively TRBD1 (5 bases). The CDR3 has 14 amino acids. V lost 0 bases and J 10 bases, leaving 10 bases between the germline ends. Germline V gene sequence: CDR1 PRHDT, CDR2 FYEKMQ (reference sequence). In nucleotides, the CDR3 is TGTGCCAGCAGCTTAGGGCAGGGTGCCTCACCCCTCCACTTT. Protein sequence: CASSLGQGASPLHF.

V and J are TRBV7-3 and TRBJ1-1; the D is unclear. V shed 0 bases and J shed 1 base, with 3 bases lying between them. Germline CDR1 and CDR2: SGHTA and FQGTGA. CDR3 length equals 13 residues. CDR3: CASSLTGNTEAFF. The CDR3 DNA sequence: TGTGCCAGCAGCTTAACAGGGAACACTGAAGCTTTCTTT. The full variable domain, its missing parts supplied by reference TRBV7-3 and TRBJ1-1, is GAGVSQTPSNKVTEKGKYVELRCDPISGHTALYWYRQSLGQGPEFLIYFQGTGAADDSGLPNDRFFAVRPEGSVSTLKIQRTERGDSAVYLCASSLTGNTEAFFGQGTRLTVV.

This clone was observed once. This chain joins TRBV4-3 and TRBJ2-7; D gene uncertain. This CDR3 region has 14 residues. Germline V gives CDR1 LGHNA, CDR2 YSLEER. V shed 0 bases and J shed 6 bases, with 12 bases lying between them. The CDR3 nucleotides read TGCGCCAGCAGCCAAGATGTTTCGGGCTCCGAGCAGTACTTC. This translates into CASSQDVSGSEQYF.

The chain links TRBV9 to TRBJ1-2, with 7 bases aligning to TRBD1. Germline V gene lookup returns CDR1 SGDLS and CDR2 YYNGEE. The CDR3 covers 13 residues. With V trimmed by 4 bases and J by 6 bases, 6 bases remained unmatched. The CDR3 DNA sequence: TGTGCCAGCAGCCCTCAAGACAGGGATGGCTACACCTTC. Amino acid sequence: CASSPQDRDGYTF.

The CDR3 DNA is TGTGCCAGCAGGCCCGGGACAGGGGGCTCTGAGCAGTTCTTC. Its translation is CASRPGTGGSEQFF. The rearrangement joins TRBV5-4 to TRBJ2-1; 12 bases align to TRBD1. Per germline, CDR1 SGHNT and CDR2 YYREEE (reference sequence). This CDR3 comprises 14 residues. The ends lost 5 bases at V and 9 bases at J; junction bases unmatched: 6.

The rearrangement links TRBV18 to TRBJ1-5, with TRBD1 identical over 7 bases. CDR1 and CDR2 (germline): KGHSH, LQKENI. This CDR3 contains 15 residues. With 5 bases clipped from V and 9 bases from J, the junction kept 13 bases outside the gene matches. The CDR3 is CASSTGTATIRPQHF. CDR3 nucleotides: TGTGCCAGCTCAACGGGGACAGCCACTATTCGGCCCCAGCATTTT.

As DNA, the CDR3 is TGTGCCAGCAGCATTAGTAAAGGGTCGAGCTCCTACAATGAGCAGTTCTTC. Its translation: CASSISKGSSSYNEQFF. V and J are TRBV5-4 and TRBJ2-1; D call uncertain. The CDR3 has 17 residues. The germline gives CDR1 SGHNT, CDR2 YYREEE (reference sequence). V was trimmed by 4 bases and J by 0 bases, leaving 17 bases between them.

The sample holds one count of this clone. The V call is TRBV18, the J call TRBJ2-1; D call uncertain. CDR1 is KGHSH, CDR2 LQKENI, per germline. The ends were cut back, 6 bases at V and 2 bases at J, with 8 bases in the middle. The CDR3 has 13 amino acids. The CDR3 loop is CASSPQTYNEQFF. Here the CDR3 DNA reads TGTGCCAGCTCCCCCCAGACCTACAATGAGCAGTTCTTC. Variable domain in full (rest from reference TRBV18 and TRBJ2-1): NAGVMQNPRHLVRRRGQEARLRCSPMKGHSHVYWYRQLPEEGLKFMVYLQKENIIDESGMPKERFSAEFPKEGPSILRIQQVVRGDSAAYFCASSPQTYNEQFFGPGTRLTVL.

The rearrangement joins TRBV9 to TRBJ2-1; 9 bases match TRBD2. V lost 3 bases, J lost 5 bases, and 6 bases stayed unmatched. The CDR3 spans 15 residues. Germline V gene data show CDR1 as SGDLS and CDR2 as YYNGEE. The CDR3 region is CASSAGTSYHNEQFF. In DNA, the CDR3 is TGTGCCAGCAGCGCCGGGACTAGCTACCACAATGAGCAGTTCTTC.